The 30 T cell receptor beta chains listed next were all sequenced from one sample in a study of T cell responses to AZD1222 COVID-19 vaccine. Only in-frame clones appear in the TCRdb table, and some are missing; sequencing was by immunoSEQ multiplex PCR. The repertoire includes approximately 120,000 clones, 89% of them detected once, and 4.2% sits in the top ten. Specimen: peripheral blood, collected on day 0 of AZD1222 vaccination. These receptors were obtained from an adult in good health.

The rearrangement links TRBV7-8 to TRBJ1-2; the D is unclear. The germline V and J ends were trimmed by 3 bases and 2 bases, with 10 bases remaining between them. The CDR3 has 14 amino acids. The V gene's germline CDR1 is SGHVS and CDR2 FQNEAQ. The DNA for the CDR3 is TGTGCCAGCAGCTTTGGGCATCCCAACTATGGCTACACCTTC. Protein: CASSFGHPNYGYTF.

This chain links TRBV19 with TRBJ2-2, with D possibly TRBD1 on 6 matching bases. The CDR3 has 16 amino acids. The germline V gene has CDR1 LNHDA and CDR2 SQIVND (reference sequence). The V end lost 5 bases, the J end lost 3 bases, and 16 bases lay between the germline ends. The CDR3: CASSQGWVEDTGELFF. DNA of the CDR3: TGTGCCAGTAGTCAGGGGTGGGTTGAGGACACCGGGGAGCTGTTTTTT.

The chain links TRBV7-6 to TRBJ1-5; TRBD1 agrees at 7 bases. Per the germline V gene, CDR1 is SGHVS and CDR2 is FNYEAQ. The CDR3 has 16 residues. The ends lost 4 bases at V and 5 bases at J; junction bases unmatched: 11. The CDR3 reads CASSSLGGGYDQPQHF. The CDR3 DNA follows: TGTGCCAGCAGCTCCCTAGGGGGCGGTTACGATCAGCCCCAGCATTTT.

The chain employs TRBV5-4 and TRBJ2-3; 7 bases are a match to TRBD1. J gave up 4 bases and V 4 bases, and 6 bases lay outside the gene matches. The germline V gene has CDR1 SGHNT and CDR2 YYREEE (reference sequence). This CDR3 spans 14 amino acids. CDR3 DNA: TGTGCCAGCAGCACAGGACAGGTGGCAGATACGCAGTATTTT. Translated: CASSTGQVADTQYF.

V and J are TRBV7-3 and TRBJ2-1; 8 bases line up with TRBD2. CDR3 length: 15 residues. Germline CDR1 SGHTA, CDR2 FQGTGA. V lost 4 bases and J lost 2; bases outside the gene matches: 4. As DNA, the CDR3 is TGTGCCAGCAGCTCCGGGAGGGCCCCCTACAATGAGCAGTTCTTC. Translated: CASSSGRAPYNEQFF.

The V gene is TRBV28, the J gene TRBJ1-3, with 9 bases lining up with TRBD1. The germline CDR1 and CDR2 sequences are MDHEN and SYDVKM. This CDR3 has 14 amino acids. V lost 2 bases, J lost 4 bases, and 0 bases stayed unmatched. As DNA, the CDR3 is TGTGCCAGCAGTTTAGGACAGGGGGGAAACACCATATATTTT. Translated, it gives CASSLGQGGNTIYF.

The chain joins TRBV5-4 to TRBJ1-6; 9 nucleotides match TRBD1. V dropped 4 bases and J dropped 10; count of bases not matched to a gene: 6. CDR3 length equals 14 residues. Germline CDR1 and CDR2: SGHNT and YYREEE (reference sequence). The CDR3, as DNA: TGTGCCAGCAGCCGGGACAGGGATGGCTCACCCCTCCACTTT. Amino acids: CASSRDRDGSPLHF.

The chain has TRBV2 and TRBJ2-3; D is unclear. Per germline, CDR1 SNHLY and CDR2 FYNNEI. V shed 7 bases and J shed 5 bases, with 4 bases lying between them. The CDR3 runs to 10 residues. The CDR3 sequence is CASNVDTQYF. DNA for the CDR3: TGTGCCAGCAACGTAGATACGCAGTATTTT.

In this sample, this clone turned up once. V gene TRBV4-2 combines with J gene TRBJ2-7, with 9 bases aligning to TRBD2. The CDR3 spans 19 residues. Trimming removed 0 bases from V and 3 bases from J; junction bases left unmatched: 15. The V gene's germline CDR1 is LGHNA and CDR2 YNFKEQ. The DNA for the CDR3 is TGTGCCAGCAGCCAAGATTGGGGTGGCGGGGGGGCCAAAATCTACGAGCAGTACTTC. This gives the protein CASSQDWGGGGAKIYEQYF.

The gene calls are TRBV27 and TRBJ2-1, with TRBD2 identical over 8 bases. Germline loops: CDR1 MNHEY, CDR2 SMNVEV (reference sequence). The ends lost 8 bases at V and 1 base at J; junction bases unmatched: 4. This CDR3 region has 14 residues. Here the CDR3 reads CASRGGRSYNEQFF. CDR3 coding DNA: TGTGCCAGCCGGGGGGGACGGTCCTACAATGAGCAGTTCTTC.

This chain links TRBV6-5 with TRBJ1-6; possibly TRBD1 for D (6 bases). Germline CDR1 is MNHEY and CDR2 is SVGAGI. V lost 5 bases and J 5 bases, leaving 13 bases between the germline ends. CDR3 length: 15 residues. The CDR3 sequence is CASSRQGSDNSPLHF. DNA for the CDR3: TGTGCCAGCAGTAGGCAGGGGAGTGATAATTCACCCCTCCACTTT.

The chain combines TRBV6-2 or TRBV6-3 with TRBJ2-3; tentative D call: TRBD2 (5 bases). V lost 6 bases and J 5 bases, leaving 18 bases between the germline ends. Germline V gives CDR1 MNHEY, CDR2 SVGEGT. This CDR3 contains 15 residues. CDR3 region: CASSLLWELGDTQYF. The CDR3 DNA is TGTGCCAGCAGCCTGCTGTGGGAGTTGGGAGATACGCAGTATTTT.

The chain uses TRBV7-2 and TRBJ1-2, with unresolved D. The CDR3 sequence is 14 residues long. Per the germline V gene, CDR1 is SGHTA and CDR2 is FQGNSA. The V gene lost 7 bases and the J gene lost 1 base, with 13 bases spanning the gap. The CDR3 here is CASTPGGFNYGYTF. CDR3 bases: TGTGCCAGCACCCCCGGTGGATTTAACTATGGCTACACCTTC.

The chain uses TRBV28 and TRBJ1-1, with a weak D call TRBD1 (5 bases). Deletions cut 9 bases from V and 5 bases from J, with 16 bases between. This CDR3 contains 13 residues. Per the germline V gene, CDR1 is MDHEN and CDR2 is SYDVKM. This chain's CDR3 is CASCDSSVTEAFF. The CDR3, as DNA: TGTGCCAGTTGCGACAGCTCAGTAACTGAAGCTTTCTTT.

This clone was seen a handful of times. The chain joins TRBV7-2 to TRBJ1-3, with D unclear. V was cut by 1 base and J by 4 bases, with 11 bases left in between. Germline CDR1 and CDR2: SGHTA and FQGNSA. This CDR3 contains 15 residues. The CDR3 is CASSLVAGQGNTIYF. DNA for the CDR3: TGTGCCAGCAGCTTAGTTGCCGGGCAAGGAAACACCATATATTTT.

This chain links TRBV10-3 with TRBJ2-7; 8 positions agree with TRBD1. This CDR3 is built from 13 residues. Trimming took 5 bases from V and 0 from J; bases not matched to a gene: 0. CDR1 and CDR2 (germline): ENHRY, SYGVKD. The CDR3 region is CAISQGASYEQYF. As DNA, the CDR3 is TGTGCCATCAGTCAGGGGGCCTCCTACGAGCAGTACTTC.

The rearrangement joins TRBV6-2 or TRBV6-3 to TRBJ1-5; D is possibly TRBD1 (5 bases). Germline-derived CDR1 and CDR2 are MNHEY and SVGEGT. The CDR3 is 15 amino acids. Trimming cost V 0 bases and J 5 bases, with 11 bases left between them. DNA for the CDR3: TGTGCCAGCAGTTACTCCTGGGGGTCCGATCAGCCCCAGCATTTT. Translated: CASSYSWGSDQPQHF.

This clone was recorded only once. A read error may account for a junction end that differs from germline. The CDR3 reads CASSLGQGFANYGYTF. CDR3 coding DNA: TGTGCCAGCAGCCTCGGACAGGGGTTCGCTAATTATGGCTACACCTTC. This chain connects TRBV7-2 to TRBJ1-2; 9 bases match TRBD1. CDR3 length: 16 amino acids. Germline CDR1 SGHTA, CDR2 FQGNSA.

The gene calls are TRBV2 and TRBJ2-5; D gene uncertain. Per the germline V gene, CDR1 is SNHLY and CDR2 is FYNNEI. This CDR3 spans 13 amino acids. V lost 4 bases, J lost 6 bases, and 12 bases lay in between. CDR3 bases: TGTGCCAGCAGTGTATCGGAAGTACAGACCCAGTACTTC. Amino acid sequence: CASSVSEVQTQYF.

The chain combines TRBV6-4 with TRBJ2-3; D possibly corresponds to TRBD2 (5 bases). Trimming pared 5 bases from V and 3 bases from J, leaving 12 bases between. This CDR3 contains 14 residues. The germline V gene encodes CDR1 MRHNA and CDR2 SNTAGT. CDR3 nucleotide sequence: TGTGCCAGCAGTACCAGCGGCGCAACAGATACGCAGTATTTT. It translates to CASSTSGATDTQYF.

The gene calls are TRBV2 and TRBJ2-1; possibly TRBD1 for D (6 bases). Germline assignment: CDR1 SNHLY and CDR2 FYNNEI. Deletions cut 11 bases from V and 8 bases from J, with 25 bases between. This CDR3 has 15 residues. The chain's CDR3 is CAHSQGRLRQDEQFF. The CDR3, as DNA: TGTGCCCACAGCCAGGGGCGACTACGTCAGGATGAGCAGTTCTTC. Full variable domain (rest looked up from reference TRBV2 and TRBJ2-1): EPEVTQTPSHQVTQMGQEVILRCVPISNHLYFYWYRQILGQKVEFLVSFYNNEISEKSEIFDDQFSVERPDGSNFTLKIRSTKLEDSAMYFCAHSQGRLRQDEQFFGPGTRLTVL.

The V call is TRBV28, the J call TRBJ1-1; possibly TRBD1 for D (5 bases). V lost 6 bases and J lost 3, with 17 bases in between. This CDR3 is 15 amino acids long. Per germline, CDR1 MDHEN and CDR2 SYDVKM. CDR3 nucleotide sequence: TGTGCCAGCAGGTCCCCGGAGGGGTGGGACACTGAAGCTTTCTTT. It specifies CASRSPEGWDTEAFF.

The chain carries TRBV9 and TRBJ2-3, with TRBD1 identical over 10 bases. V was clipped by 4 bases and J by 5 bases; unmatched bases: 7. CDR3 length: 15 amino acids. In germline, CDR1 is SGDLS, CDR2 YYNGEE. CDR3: CASSSRDRGIDTQYF. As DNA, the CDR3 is TGTGCCAGCAGCAGCCGGGACAGGGGCATAGATACGCAGTATTTT. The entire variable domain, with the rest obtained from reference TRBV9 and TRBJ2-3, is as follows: DSGVTQTPKHLITATGQRVTLRCSPRSGDLSVYWYQQSLDQGLQFLIQYYNGEERAKGNILERFSAQQFPDLHSELNLSSLELGDSALYFCASSSRDRGIDTQYFGPGTRLTVL.

The CDR3 region is CASSASGGQETQYF. The CDR3 region has the DNA TGTGCCAGTAGTGCTAGCGGGGGGCAAGAGACCCAGTACTTC. V and J are TRBV19 and TRBJ2-5; 11 bases match TRBD2. V trimming: 5 bases; J trimming: 2 bases; junction bases outside the gene matches: 1. The CDR3 has 14 amino acids. Germline V CDR1 and CDR2: LNHDA, SQIVND (reference sequence).

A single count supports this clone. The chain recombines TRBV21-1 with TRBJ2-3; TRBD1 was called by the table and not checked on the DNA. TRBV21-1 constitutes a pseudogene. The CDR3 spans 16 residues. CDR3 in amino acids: CASSIRWGINTDTQYF. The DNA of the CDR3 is TGTGCCAGCAGCATCCGCTGGGGCATAAACACAGATACGCAGTATTTT.

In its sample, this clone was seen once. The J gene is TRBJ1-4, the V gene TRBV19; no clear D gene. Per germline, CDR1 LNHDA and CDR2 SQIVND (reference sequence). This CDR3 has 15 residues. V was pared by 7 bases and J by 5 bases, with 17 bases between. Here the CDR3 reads CASNSLTRQNEKLFF. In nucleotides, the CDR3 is TGTGCCAGTAATAGCTTGACAAGACAAAATGAAAAACTGTTTTTT.

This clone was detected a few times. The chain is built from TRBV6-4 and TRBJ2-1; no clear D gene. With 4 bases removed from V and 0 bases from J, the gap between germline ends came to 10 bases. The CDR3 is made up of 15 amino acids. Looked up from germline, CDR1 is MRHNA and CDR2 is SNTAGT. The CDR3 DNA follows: TGTGCCAGCAGTGCTGGGGAAAGCTCCTACAATGAGCAGTTCTTC. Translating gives CASSAGESSYNEQFF.

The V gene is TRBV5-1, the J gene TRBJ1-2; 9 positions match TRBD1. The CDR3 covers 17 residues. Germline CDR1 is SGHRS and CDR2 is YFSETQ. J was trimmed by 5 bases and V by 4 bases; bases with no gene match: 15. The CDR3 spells CASSPDGQGFFAYGYTF. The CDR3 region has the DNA TGCGCCAGCAGCCCGGATGGACAGGGGTTTTTTGCGTATGGCTACACCTTC.

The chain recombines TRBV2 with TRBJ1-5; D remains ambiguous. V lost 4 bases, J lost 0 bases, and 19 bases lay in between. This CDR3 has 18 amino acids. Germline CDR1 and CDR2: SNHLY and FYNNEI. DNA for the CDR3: TGTGCCAGCAGTGGCCCTCGGCAGTCCGGCGGTAGCAATCAGCCCCAGCATTTT. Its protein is CASSGPRQSGGSNQPQHF.

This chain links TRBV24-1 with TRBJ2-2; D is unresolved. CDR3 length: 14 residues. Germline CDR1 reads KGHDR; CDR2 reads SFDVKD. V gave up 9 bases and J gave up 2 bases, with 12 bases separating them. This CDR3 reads CATSGYLNTGELFF. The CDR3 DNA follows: TGTGCCACCTCAGGCTACCTAAACACCGGGGAGCTGTTTTTT.